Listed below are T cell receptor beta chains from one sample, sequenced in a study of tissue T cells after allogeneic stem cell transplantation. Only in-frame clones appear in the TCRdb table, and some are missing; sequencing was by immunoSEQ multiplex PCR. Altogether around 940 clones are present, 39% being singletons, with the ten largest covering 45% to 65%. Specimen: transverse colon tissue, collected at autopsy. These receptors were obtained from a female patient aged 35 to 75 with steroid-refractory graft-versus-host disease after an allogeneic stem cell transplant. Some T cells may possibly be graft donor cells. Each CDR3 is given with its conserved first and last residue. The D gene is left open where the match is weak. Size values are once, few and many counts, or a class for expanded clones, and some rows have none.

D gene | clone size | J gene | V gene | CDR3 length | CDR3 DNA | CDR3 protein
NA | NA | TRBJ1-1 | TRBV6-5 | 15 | TGTGCCAGCACCCGCGGCGGGCCCATGAACACTGAAGCTTTCTTT | CASTRGGPMNTEAFF
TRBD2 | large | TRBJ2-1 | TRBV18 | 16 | TGTGCCAGCTCACTCCTCGGACTAGCGGGAAAGGATGAGCAGTTCTTC | CASSLLGLAGKDEQFF
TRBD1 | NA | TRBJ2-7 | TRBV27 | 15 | TGTGCCAGCAGTTCCCGACAGGGAGCCTCCTACGAGCAGTACTTC | CASSSRQGASYEQYF
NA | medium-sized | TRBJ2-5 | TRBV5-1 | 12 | TGCGCCAGCAGCTCGAGGGGAGAGACCCAGTACTTC | CASSSRGETQYF
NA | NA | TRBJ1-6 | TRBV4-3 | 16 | TGCGCCAGCAGCCAAGAGGTAGCTTTAAGAAATTCACCCCTCCACTTT | CASSQEVALRNSPLHF
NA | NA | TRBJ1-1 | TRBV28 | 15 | TGTGCCAGCAGTTCACCGCAAGGTCTGAGGACTGAAGCTTTCTTT | CASSSPQGLRTEAFF
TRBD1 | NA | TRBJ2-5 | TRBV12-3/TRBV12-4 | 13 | TGTGCCAGCAGTTACAGGGGTCTAGAGACCCAGTACTTC | CASSYRGLETQYF
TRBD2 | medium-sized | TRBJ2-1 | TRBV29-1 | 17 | TGCAGCGTTGAAGCCGACTACGCTAGCGGGAGGGCCTGGGAGCAGTTCTTC | CSVEADYASGRAWEQFF
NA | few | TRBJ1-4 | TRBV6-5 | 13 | TGTGCCTCCGGCGGGCAGGGGAGTGAAAAACTGTTTTTT | CASGGQGSEKLFF
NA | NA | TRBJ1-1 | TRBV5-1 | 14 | TGCGCCAGCAGCTCGGGACTTATGAACACTGAAGCTTTCTTT | CASSSGLMNTEAFF
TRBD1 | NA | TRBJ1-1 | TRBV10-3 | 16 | TGTGCCACCATCAGGCAGGGACAGGGCACGAACACTGAAGCTTTCTTT | CATIRQGQGTNTEAFF
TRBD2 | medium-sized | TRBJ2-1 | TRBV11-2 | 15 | TGTGCCAGCAGCTTGGGGACTAGCGGGAGTGTTGAGCAGTTCTTC | CASSLGTSGSVEQFF
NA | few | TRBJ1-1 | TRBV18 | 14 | TGTGCCAGCTCCCCGAACAGGGTTAGCACTGAAGCTTTCTTT | CASSPNRVSTEAFF
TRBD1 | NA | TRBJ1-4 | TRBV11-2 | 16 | TGTGCCAGCAGCTTATTCCGGGGACAGGGCAATGAAAAACTGTTTTTT | CASSLFRGQGNEKLFF
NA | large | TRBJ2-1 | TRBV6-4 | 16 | TGTGCCAGCAGCCCGGGGCGGCGGGAAACCTACAATGAGCAGTTCTTC | CASSPGRRETYNEQFF
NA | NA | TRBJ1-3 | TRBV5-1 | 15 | TGCGCCAGCAGCTTAGGGTCGGCCTTTGGAAACACCATATATTTT | CASSLGSAFGNTIYF
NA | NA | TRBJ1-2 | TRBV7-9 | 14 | TGTGCCAGCAGCGGTTCAGGGGACGACTATGGCTACACCTTC | CASSGSGDDYGYTF
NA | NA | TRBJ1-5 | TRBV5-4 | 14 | TGTGCCAGCAGCTTGGACCCCAGGGATCAGCCCCAGCATTTT | CASSLDPRDQPQHF
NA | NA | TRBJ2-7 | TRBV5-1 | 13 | TGCGCCAGCAGCTTGCAGAGCTCCTACGAGCAGTACTTC | CASSLQSSYEQYF
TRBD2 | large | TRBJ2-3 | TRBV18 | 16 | TGTGCCAGCTCACCATCCCTAGCGGGGGGGCCAGATACGCAGTATTTT | CASSPSLAGGPDTQYF
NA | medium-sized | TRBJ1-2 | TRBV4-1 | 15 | TGCGCCAGCAGCCGTGCAGGGGTCTTTAACTATGGCTACACCTTC | CASSRAGVFNYGYTF
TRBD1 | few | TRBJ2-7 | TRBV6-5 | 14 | TGTGCCAGCAGGAGACGGGACAGGGTCGGCGAGCAGTACTTC | CASRRRDRVGEQYF
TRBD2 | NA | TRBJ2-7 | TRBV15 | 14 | TGTGCCACCAGTAAACTAGCGGGAGGGAGCGAGCAGTACTTC | CATSKLAGGSEQYF
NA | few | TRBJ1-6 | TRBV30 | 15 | TGTGCCTGGGGCAGACCGAGCTCCTATAATTCACCCCTCCACTTT | CAWGRPSSYNSPLHF
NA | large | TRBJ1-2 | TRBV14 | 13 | TGTGCCAGCAGCCACATTGCCAGCGTTGGCTACACCTTC | CASSHIASVGYTF
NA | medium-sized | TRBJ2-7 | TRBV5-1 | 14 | TGCGCCAGCAGCCCCCCGGACCGAGGGTACGAGCAGTACTTC | CASSPPDRGYEQYF
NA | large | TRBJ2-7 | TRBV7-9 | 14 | TGTGCCAGCAGCTTAAACCCTAGCTCCTACGAGCAGTACTTC | CASSLNPSSYEQYF
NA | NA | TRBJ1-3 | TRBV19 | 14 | TGTGCCAGTAGTACTCAGGCGGCCGGAAACACCATATATTTT | CASSTQAAGNTIYF
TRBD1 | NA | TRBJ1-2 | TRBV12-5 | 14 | TGTGCTAGTGGTCCCCGGACAGGGGTCTATGGCTACACCTTC | CASGPRTGVYGYTF
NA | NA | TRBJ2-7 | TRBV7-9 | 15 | TGTGCCAGCAGCCTCTTCCCCAGCGCCAGGGACGAGCAGTACTTC | CASSLFPSARDEQYF
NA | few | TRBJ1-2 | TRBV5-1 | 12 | TGCGCCAGCAGCTTACAGGGCTATGGCTACACCTTC | CASSLQGYGYTF
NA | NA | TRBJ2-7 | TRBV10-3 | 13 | TGTGCCATCAGTGGGCGGACCTCCTACGAGCAGTACTTC | CAISGRTSYEQYF
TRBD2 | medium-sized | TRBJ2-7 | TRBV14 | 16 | TGTGCCAGCAGCCAAGGGAGGGCTAGCGGAGCCTACGAGCAGTACTTC | CASSQGRASGAYEQYF
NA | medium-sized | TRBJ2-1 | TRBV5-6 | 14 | TGTGCCAGCAGCCTCCCGACAGCCTACAATGAGCAGTTCTTC | CASSLPTAYNEQFF
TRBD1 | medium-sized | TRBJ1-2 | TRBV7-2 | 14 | TGTGCCAGCAGGACGACAGGGGGTGGGTATGGCTACACCTTC | CASRTTGGGYGYTF
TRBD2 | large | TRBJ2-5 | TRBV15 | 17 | TGTGCCACCAGCAGAGATTCGCTAGCGGGGGGCTGGGGGACCCAGTACTTC | CATSRDSLAGGWGTQYF
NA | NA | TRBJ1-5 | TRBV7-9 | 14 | TGTGCCAGCAGCTTGGGGCCTCGGAATCAGCCCCAGCATTTT | CASSLGPRNQPQHF
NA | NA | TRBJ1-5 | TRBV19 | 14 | TGTGCCAGTAGTATAGGAGATGGGGGACAGCCCCAGCATTTT | CASSIGDGGQPQHF
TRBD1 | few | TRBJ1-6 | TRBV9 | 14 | TGTGCCAGCAGCGCGACAGGGTATAATTCACCCCTCCACTTT | CASSATGYNSPLHF
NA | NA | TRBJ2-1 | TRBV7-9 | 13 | TGTGCCAGCAGCCATTCTTTGGAGCATGAGCAGTTCTTC | CASSHSLEHEQFF
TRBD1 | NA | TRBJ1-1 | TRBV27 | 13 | TGTGCCAGCAGTCAACAGGGGGCGACTGAAGCTTTCTTT | CASSQQGATEAFF
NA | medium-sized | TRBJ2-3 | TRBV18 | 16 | TGTGCCAGCTCACCGATTCCATGGGGGGCTTCAGATACGCAGTATTTT | CASSPIPWGASDTQYF
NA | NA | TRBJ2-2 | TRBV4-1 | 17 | TGCGCCAGCAGCCAGGGTGGGACATTCGCGAACACCGGGGAGCTGTTTTTT | CASSQGGTFANTGELFF
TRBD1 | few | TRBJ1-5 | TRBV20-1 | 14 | TGCAGTGCTAGTGCCGGGACAGGGAATCAGCCCCAGCATTTT | CSASAGTGNQPQHF
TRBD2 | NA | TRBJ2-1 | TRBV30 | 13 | TGTGCCTGGAACACCGGACTAGCCAATGAGCAGTTCTTC | CAWNTGLANEQFF
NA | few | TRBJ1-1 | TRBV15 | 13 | TGTGCCACCAGCCAAACCCTGAACACTGAAGCTTTCTTT | CATSQTLNTEAFF
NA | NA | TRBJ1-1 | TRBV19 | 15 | TGTGCCACCACCCCCCCAGGGGCCAGGAACACTGAAGCTTTCTTT | CATTPPGARNTEAFF
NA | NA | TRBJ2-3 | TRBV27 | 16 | TGTGCCAGCAGTCCCCGGCAGGGGGGTCTGACAGATACGCAGTATTTT | CASSPRQGGLTDTQYF
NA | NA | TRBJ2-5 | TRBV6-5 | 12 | TGTGCCAGCAGTTACCGGGGGTCGACCCAGTACTTC | CASSYRGSTQYF
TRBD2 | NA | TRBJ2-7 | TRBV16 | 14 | TGTGCCAGCAGCCGTAGCGGGGGTTCGTACGAGCAGTACTTC | CASSRSGGSYEQYF
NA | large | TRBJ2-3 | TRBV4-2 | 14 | TGTGCCAGCAGCCAAGGGCCATCCACAGATACGCAGTATTTT | CASSQGPSTDTQYF
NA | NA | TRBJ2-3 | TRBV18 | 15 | TGTGCCAGCTCACCCGGGACGTTGGGCACAGATACGCAGTATTTT | CASSPGTLGTDTQYF
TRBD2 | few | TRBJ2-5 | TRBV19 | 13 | TGTGCCAGTAAAGGACTAGCGGGTGAGACCCAGTACTTC | CASKGLAGETQYF
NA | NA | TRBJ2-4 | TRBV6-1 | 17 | TGTGCCAGCAGTGAAGAAGGTGGCTCCTCGGCCAAAAACATTCAGTACTTC | CASSEEGGSSAKNIQYF
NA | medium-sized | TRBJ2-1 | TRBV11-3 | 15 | TGTGCCAGCAGCTTCTCAGGGGGAGGGTACAATGAGCAGTTCTTC | CASSFSGGGYNEQFF
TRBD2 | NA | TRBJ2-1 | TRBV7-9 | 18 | TGTGCCAGCAGCTTAGGGTCCCTAGCGGGAGGCTCCGGGGATGAGCAGTTCTTC | CASSLGSLAGGSGDEQFF